Listed below are T cell receptor beta chains from one sample, sequenced in a study of OX40 agonist ivuxolimab in advanced cancers. Assay used: immunoSEQ multiplex PCR; TCRdb lists only in-frame clones, some missing. The sample yields roughly 86,000 clones, over 90% seen once. The sequences come from CD4+ or CD8+ T cells sorted from blood, collected in a trial of the OX40 agonist ivuxolimab. The receptors come from an adult with an advanced solid tumor such as melanoma, head and neck, liver or kidney cancer. Each CDR3 is given with its conserved first and last residue. D genes are given only for firm matches. Clone size, where shown, is once, few, many, or a class for clones that have expanded.

>.|once|TRBJ2-5|TRBV27
CASSPFSPVFGTEETQYF
TGTGCCAGCAGCCCTTTTTCGCCTGTTTTCGGGACGGAAGAGACCCAGTACTTC
>.|.|TRBJ1-2|TRBV19
CASSISRESNYGYTF
TGTGCCAGTAGTATCTCCAGGGAATCTAACTATGGCTACACCTTC
>.|few|TRBJ2-3|TRBV1
CTSSPPPWTSGRDTQYF
TGCACCAGCAGCCCGCCCCCTTGGACTAGCGGGAGAGATACGCAGTATTTT
>.|.|TRBJ1-2|TRBV19
CASSPQGAYGYTF
TGTGCCAGTAGTCCTCAGGGTGCCTATGGCTACACCTTC
>TRBD1|.|TRBJ1-3|TRBV18
CASSPLGTGETGNTIYF
TGTGCCAGCTCACCACTGGGGACAGGGGAGACTGGAAACACCATATATTTT
>TRBD1|.|TRBJ1-4|TRBV5-1
CASSRDSFNEKLFF
TGCGCCAGCAGCCGGGACAGCTTTAATGAAAAACTGTTTTTT
>.|.|TRBJ2-2|TRBV5-1
CASSLAPSSTGELFF
TGCGCCAGCAGCTTGGCCCCGAGCTCCACCGGGGAGCTGTTTTTT
>.|.|TRBJ2-1|TRBV6-4
CASSDPGDEQFF
TGTGCCAGCAGTGACCCGGGAGACGAGCAGTTCTTC
>.|.|TRBJ1-5|TRBV4-3
CASSQRLGVQPQHF
TGCGCCAGCAGCCAAAGATTAGGCGTTCAGCCCCAGCATTTT
>TRBD2|.|TRBJ2-7|TRBV11-2
CASSPIRRTSGYYEQYF
TGTGCCAGCAGCCCGATACGCCGGACTAGCGGGTACTACGAGCAGTACTTC
>.|.|TRBJ2-3|TRBV2
CASSEGIGGTQYF
TGTGCCAGCAGTGAAGGGATTGGCGGTACGCAGTATTTT
>.|.|TRBJ2-5|TRBV7-2
CASSLAVETQYF
TGTGCCAGCAGCTTAGCGGTTGAGACCCAGTACTTC
>.|.|TRBJ1-1|TRBV6-6
CASRPGSGNTEAFF
TGTGCCAGCAGGCCGGGTTCCGGGAACACTGAAGCTTTCTTT
>TRBD1|.|TRBJ1-4|TRBV5-1
CASSYRGGEEKLFF
TGCGCCAGCAGCTACAGGGGGGGTGAGGAAAAACTGTTTTTT
>.|once|TRBJ2-6|TRBV18
CASSLEGAGANVLTF
TGTGCCAGCTCCCTGGAAGGAGCTGGGGCCAACGTCCTGACTTTC
>.|.|TRBJ2-2|TRBV2
CASRRDLPTGELFF
TGTGCCAGCCGGAGGGACTTGCCCACCGGGGAGCTGTTTTTT
>.|.|TRBJ2-7|TRBV2
CASGQGLHEQYF
TGTGCCAGCGGCCAGGGACTCCACGAGCAGTACTTC
>.|once|TRBJ1-3|TRBV5-1
CASSRIQGSGNTIYF
TGCGCCAGCAGCCGCATACAGGGTTCTGGAAACACCATATATTTT
>TRBD1|.|TRBJ2-3|TRBV5-8
CASSWDRGTDTQYF
TGTGCCAGCAGCTGGGACAGGGGGACAGATACGCAGTATTTT
>.|.|TRBJ1-2|TRBV7-9
CASSSEIYGYTF
TGTGCCAGCAGCTCCGAGATTTATGGCTACACCTTC
>TRBD2|once|TRBJ2-3|TRBV10-1
CASSESRTSGRAIPDTQYF
TGCGCCAGCAGTGAGTCCAGGACTAGCGGGAGGGCCATTCCAGATACGCAGTATTTT
>.|.|TRBJ2-2|TRBV19
CASTTNPGTANTGELFF
TGTGCCAGTACGACTAACCCCGGGACGGCGAACACCGGGGAGCTGTTTTTT
>.|.|TRBJ1-2|TRBV6-5
CASSYRGYGYTF
TGTGCCAGCAGTTATAGGGGATATGGCTACACCTTC
>TRBD2|.|TRBJ2-1|TRBV28
CASTSGLAATYNEQFF
TGTGCCAGCACCTCGGGACTAGCGGCCACCTACAATGAGCAGTTCTTC
>TRBD1|.|TRBJ2-7|TRBV29-1
CSASGTVTYEQYF
TGCAGCGCCTCCGGGACAGTAACCTACGAGCAGTACTTC
>.|.|TRBJ2-5|TRBV5-1
CASSFPRGSDETQYF
TGCGCCAGCAGCTTCCCAAGGGGGTCTGACGAGACCCAGTACTTC
>.|.|TRBJ2-7|TRBV6-5
CASSPGDRAYEQYF
TGTGCCAGCAGTCCCGGGGACCGGGCTTACGAGCAGTACTTC
>TRBD1|.|TRBJ2-7|TRBV28
CASSIWDSRSEQYF
TGTGCCAGCAGTATCTGGGACAGCCGGTCCGAGCAGTACTTC
>TRBD1|few|TRBJ1-1|TRBV7-2
CASRVQGGNTEAFF
TGTGCCAGCAGGGTACAGGGGGGGAACACTGAAGCTTTCTTT
>TRBD2|.|TRBJ2-1|TRBV27
CASSSPTSGRRNEQFF
TGTGCCAGCAGTTCCCCGACTAGCGGGAGAAGGAATGAGCAGTTCTTC
>TRBD1|.|TRBJ2-5|TRBV7-2
CASSSRQGLIETQYF
TGTGCCAGCAGCTCGCGACAGGGGCTGATAGAGACCCAGTACTTC
>.|.|TRBJ1-4|TRBV5-5
CASSLGGPGEKLFF
TGTGCCAGCAGCTTGGGGGGGCCGGGGGAAAAACTGTTTTTT
>TRBD2|.|TRBJ2-3|TRBV7-3
CASSLGSSGTTTDTQYF
TGTGCCAGCAGCTTAGGTAGTAGCGGGACGACCACAGATACGCAGTATTTT
>TRBD2|.|TRBJ2-5|TRBV18
CASSPTGGGMETQYF
TGTGCCAGCTCACCAACGGGAGGCGGGATGGAGACCCAGTACTTC
>TRBD1|.|TRBJ1-5|TRBV6-5
CASSYLNRGDNQPQHF
TGTGCCAGCAGTTACCTAAACAGGGGGGACAATCAGCCCCAGCATTTT
>TRBD1|.|TRBJ2-7|TRBV7-8
CASSPGAGTGRRSYEQYF
TGTGCCAGCAGCCCCGGGGCGGGGACAGGCCGTAGATCCTACGAGCAGTACTTC
>.|.|TRBJ2-3|TRBV19
CASSTQRGDTQYF
TGTGCCAGTAGTACCCAAAGGGGGGATACGCAGTATTTT